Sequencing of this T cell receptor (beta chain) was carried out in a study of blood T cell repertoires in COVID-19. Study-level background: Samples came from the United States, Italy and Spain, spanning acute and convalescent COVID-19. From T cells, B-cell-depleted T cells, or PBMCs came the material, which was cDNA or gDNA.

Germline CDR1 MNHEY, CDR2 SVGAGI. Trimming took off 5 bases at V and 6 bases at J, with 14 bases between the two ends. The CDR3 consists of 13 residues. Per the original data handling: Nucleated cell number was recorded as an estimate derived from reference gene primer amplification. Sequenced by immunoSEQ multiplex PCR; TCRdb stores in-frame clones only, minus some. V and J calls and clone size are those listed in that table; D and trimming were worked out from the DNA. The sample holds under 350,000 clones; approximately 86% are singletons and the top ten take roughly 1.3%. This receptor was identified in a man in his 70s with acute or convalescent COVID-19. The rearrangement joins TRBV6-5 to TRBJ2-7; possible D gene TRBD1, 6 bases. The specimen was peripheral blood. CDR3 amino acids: CASSRLRGSEQYF. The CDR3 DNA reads TGTGCCAGCAGTAGACTAAGGGGGAGCGAGCAGTACTTC.